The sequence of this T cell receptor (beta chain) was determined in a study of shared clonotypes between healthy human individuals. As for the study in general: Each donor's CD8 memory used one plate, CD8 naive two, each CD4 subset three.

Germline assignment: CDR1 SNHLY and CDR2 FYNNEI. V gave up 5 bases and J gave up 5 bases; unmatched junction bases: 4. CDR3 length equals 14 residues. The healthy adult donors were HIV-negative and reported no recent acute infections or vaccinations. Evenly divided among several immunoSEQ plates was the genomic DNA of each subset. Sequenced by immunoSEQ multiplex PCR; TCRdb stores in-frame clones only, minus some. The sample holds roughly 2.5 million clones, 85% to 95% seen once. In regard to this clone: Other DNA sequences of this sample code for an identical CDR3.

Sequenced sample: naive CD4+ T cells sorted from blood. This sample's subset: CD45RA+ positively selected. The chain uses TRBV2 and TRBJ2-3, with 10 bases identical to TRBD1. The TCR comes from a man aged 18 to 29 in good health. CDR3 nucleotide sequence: TGTGCCAGCAGTCGGGACAGGGGCGAAGATACGCAGTATTTT. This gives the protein CASSRDRGEDTQYF. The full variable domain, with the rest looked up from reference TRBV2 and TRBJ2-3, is EPEVTQTPSHQVTQMGQEVILRCVPISNHLYFYWYRQILGQKVEFLVSFYNNEISEKSEIFDDQFSVERPDGSNFTLKIRSTKLEDSAMYFCASSRDRGEDTQYFGPGTRLTVL.